This is a list of T cell receptor beta chains from one sample in a study of OX40 agonist ivuxolimab in advanced cancers. The data were produced by immunoSEQ multiplex PCR, yet TCRdb's version contains in-frame clones alone and is incomplete. Of 43,000 or so clones listed, approximately 86% were seen once; the top ten hold 30% to 45%. The material sequenced was CD4+ or CD8+ T cells sorted from blood, taken in a trial of the OX40 agonist ivuxolimab. The receptors originated from an adult with an advanced solid tumor such as melanoma, head and neck, liver or kidney cancer. Each CDR3 is given with its conserved first and last residue. The D gene is left open where the match is weak. The listing skips clone size in some rows; elsewhere it reads once, few, many or a size class.

d_gene,j_gene,len,abundance,v_gene,CDR3aa,CDR3nt
-,TRBJ1-3,17,-,TRBV4-2,CASSQDSATGTGNTIYF,TGTGCCAGCAGCCAAGATTCGGCGACGGGAACTGGAAACACCATATATTTT
TRBD2,TRBJ2-7,13,-,TRBV5-5,CASSSPGRDEQYF,TGTGCCAGCAGCTCCCCAGGGAGGGACGAGCAGTACTTC
-,TRBJ1-2,12,-,TRBV9,CASSTFGDGYTF,TGTGCCAGCAGCACATTCGGGGATGGCTACACCTTC
-,TRBJ2-1,16,few,TRBV7-6,CASSWTTYQSGNEQFF,TGTGCCAGCAGCTGGACTACCTATCAGTCGGGCAATGAGCAGTTCTTC
-,TRBJ2-1,15,few,TRBV7-2,CASSLALSSYNEQFF,TGTGCCAGCAGCTTAGCGCTAAGCTCCTACAATGAGCAGTTCTTC
TRBD2,TRBJ2-1,15,once,TRBV27,CASSFTGGRYNEQFF,TGTGCCAGCAGTTTTACGGGAGGGCGCTACAATGAGCAGTTCTTC
TRBD1,TRBJ1-4,15,-,TRBV19,CASSPDRGRNEKLFF,TGTGCCAGTAGTCCGGACAGGGGGCGCAATGAAAAACTGTTTTTT
-,TRBJ1-5,14,once,TRBV10-3,CAISELDGNQPQHF,TGTGCCATCAGTGAGTTGGACGGAAATCAGCCCCAGCATTTT
TRBD1,TRBJ2-3,13,-,TRBV6-1,CASNPGTGGAQYF,TGTGCCAGCAACCCCGGGACAGGTGGGGCGCAGTATTTT
TRBD1,TRBJ1-2,15,many,TRBV13,CASTGQGAQAYGYTF,TGTGCCAGCACGGGACAGGGGGCGCAAGCCTATGGCTACACCTTC
TRBD1,TRBJ1-2,16,-,TRBV11-2,CASSWSPGTGSYGYTF,TGTGCCAGCAGCTGGAGTCCCGGGACAGGGTCCTATGGCTACACCTTC
TRBD2,TRBJ2-3,16,-,TRBV18,CASSRTSGRRPDTQYF,TGTGCCAGCTCCCGGACTAGCGGGAGACGCCCAGATACGCAGTATTTT
-,TRBJ1-5,13,-,TRBV28,CASSWGASQPQHF,TGTGCCAGCAGTTGGGGGGCCTCGCAGCCCCAGCATTTT
TRBD1,TRBJ2-2,15,-,TRBV5-4,CASSLGQGNTGELFF,TGTGCCAGCAGCTTGGGACAGGGGAACACCGGGGAGCTGTTTTTT
-,TRBJ2-3,14,-,TRBV5-4,CASTLGVTTDTQYF,TGTGCCAGCACCCTGGGGGTGACCACAGATACGCAGTATTTT
TRBD1,TRBJ1-2,12,-,TRBV29-1,CSVEGGGGGYTF,TGCAGCGTTGAGGGAGGGGGCGGTGGCTACACCTTC
-,TRBJ1-1,11,-,TRBV5-5,CASSFNTEAFF,TGTGCCAGCAGCTTTAACACTGAAGCTTTCTTT
-,TRBJ2-2,16,-,TRBV5-1,CASSLTGWENTGELFF,TGCGCCAGCAGCTTGACAGGGTGGGAAAACACCGGGGAGCTGTTTTTT
-,TRBJ1-2,13,-,TRBV6-6,CASSLQESYGYTF,TGTGCCAGCAGTTTACAGGAGTCCTATGGCTACACCTTC
-,TRBJ2-4,15,-,TRBV5-1,CASSLTGLGGNIQYF,TGCGCCAGCAGCTTAACAGGCCTCGGGGGAAACATTCAGTACTTC
TRBD2,TRBJ2-5,16,-,TRBV7-3,CASSRRGLAGQETQYF,TGTGCCAGCAGCAGGCGGGGGTTAGCGGGACAAGAGACCCAGTACTTC
-,TRBJ2-1,12,-,TRBV5-4,CASSRDYNEQFF,TGTGCCAGCAGCCGGGATTACAATGAGCAGTTCTTC
-,TRBJ2-7,14,-,TRBV6-6,CASSGAGRTYEQYF,TGTGCCAGCAGTGGGGCAGGGAGGACCTACGAGCAGTACTTC
-,TRBJ2-1,16,-,TRBV6-4,CASTAPVGPPYNEQFF,TGTGCCAGCACCGCCCCAGTAGGGCCCCCCTACAATGAGCAGTTCTTC
-,TRBJ1-5,15,-,TRBV6-1,CASSQAGMGNQPQHF,TGTGCCAGCTCGCAAGCGGGGATGGGCAATCAGCCCCAGCATTTT
-,TRBJ2-3,12,-,TRBV2,CASHTRQSAQYF,TGTGCCAGCCATACTCGACAGTCGGCGCAGTATTTT
TRBD2,TRBJ2-3,16,-,TRBV6-6,CATVGLGEGLSDTQYF,TGTGCCACCGTGGGATTGGGGGAGGGCCTATCAGATACGCAGTATTTT
-,TRBJ2-2,10,-,TRBV29-1,CSVLTGELFF,TGCAGCGTTCTTACCGGGGAGCTGTTTTTT
-,TRBJ1-2,15,-,TRBV6-1,CASSEASPGRSGYTF,TGTGCCAGCAGTGAAGCGAGCCCTGGCAGGTCGGGCTACACCTTC
-,TRBJ2-7,14,few,TRBV7-9,CASSSTLGGGEQYF,TGTGCCAGCAGCTCAACCCTGGGAGGGGGCGAGCAGTACTTC
-,TRBJ2-3,16,-,TRBV5-1,CASSLSGDLGTDTQYF,TGCGCCAGCAGCTTGTCGGGAGATTTGGGCACAGATACGCAGTATTTT
-,TRBJ2-1,12,-,TRBV2,CASSSAYNEQFF,TGTGCCAGCAGTAGCGCCTACAATGAGCAGTTCTTC
-,TRBJ1-5,15,-,TRBV5-1,CASSEQGVGNQPQHF,TGCGCCAGCAGCGAACAGGGAGTCGGCAATCAGCCCCAGCATTTT
TRBD2,TRBJ2-7,15,-,TRBV9,CASSASGKTLNEQYF,TGTGCCAGCAGCGCGAGCGGGAAAACGCTCAACGAGCAGTACTTC
-,TRBJ2-7,10,-,TRBV10-2,CASGLNEQYF,TGCGCCAGCGGACTCAACGAGCAGTACTTC
TRBD2,TRBJ2-2,18,-,TRBV7-3,CASSQGLAGAANTGELFF,TGTGCCAGCAGCCAGGGACTAGCGGGAGCCGCGAACACCGGGGAGCTGTTTTTT
-,TRBJ1-2,13,-,TRBV19,CASSIQENYGYTF,TGTGCCAGTAGTATCCAGGAAAACTATGGCTACACCTTC
-,TRBJ1-4,12,-,TRBV7-8,CASATLGEKLFF,TGTGCCAGCGCGACGCTCGGTGAAAAACTGTTTTTT
TRBD2,TRBJ2-3,16,-,TRBV4-2,CASSQERWGGADTQYF,TGTGCCAGCAGCCAAGAACGATGGGGGGGGGCAGATACGCAGTATTTT
-,TRBJ1-4,14,once,TRBV6-1,CASSEHTALEKLFF,TGTGCCAGCAGTGAACACACAGCCCTTGAAAAACTGTTTTTT
TRBD1,TRBJ2-7,15,-,TRBV2,CASRGRTGDWYEQYF,TGTGCCAGCAGGGGGAGGACAGGGGATTGGTACGAGCAGTACTTC
-,TRBJ1-2,14,once,TRBV11-2,CASLDRGGRVSYTF,TGTGCCAGCCTAGACCGAGGGGGGCGGGTTAGCTACACCTTC
-,TRBJ1-2,13,-,TRBV11-2,CASSLVGNNGYTF,TGTGCCAGCAGCTTAGTGGGAAACAATGGCTACACCTTC
TRBD2,TRBJ2-7,20,-,TRBV29-1,CSVEATGVGRSGRAWYEQYF,TGCAGCGTTGAAGCGACAGGGGTCGGGAGAAGCGGGAGGGCCTGGTACGAGCAGTACTTC
-,TRBJ1-1,14,-,TRBV5-1,CASGPGTLKTEAFF,TGCGCCAGCGGGCCAGGCACCCTTAAGACTGAAGCTTTCTTT